This T cell receptor beta chain was sequenced for a study of spatial heterogeneity in lung cancer. Overall study context: Researchers sequenced follow-up PBMC samples if they had them, and these came a median of around 2 years after resection.

Described time point: blood at routine non-recurrence follow-up after resection. Whole RNA obtained from tumor, nontumor lung or frozen PBMC underwent sequencing without sorting. This clonotype was detected ten times or more. TCRdb re-called the 5' RACE reads through MiXCR, storing one row per CDR3 protein. The table records about 70,000 distinct CDR3 sequences, roughly 9% of them present only once. Germline loops: CDR1 SGHNT, CDR2 YYREEE (reference sequence). Trimming left V 5 bases short and J 0 bases short, with 11 bases between. CDR3 length: 14 residues. The sequence was collected from a female donor with early-stage non-small cell lung cancer. The J gene is TRBJ2-5, the V gene TRBV5-4; D gene ambiguous. The sample here was PBMCs, taken at follow-up. CDR3 loop: CASRPTTNQETQYF. The DNA for the CDR3 is TGTGCCAGCAGACCTACGACAAACCAAGAGACCCAGTACTTC.